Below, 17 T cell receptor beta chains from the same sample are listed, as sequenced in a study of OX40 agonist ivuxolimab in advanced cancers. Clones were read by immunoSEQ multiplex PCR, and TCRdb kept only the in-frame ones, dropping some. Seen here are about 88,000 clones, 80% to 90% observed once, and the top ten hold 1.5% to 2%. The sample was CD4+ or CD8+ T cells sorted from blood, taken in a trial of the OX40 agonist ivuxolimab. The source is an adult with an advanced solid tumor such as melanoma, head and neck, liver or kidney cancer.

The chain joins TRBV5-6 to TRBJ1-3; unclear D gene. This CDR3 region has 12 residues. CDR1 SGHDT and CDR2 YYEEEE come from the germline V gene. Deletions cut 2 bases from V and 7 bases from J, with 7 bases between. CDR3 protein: CASSFRGNTIYF. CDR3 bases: TGTGCCAGCAGCTTCCGCGGGAACACCATATATTTT.

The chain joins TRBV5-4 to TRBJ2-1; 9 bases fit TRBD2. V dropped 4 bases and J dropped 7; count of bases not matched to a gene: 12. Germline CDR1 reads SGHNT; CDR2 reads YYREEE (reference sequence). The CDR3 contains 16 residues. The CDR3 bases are TGTGCCAGCAGCCCGGTAGGACTAGCGTCCCGAAATGAGCAGTTCTTC. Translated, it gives CASSPVGLASRNEQFF.

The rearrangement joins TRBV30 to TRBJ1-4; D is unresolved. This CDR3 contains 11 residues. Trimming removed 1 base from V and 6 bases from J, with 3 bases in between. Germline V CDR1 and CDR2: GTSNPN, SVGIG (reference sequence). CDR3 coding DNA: TGTGCCTGGAGTGGAGATGAAAAACTGTTTTTT. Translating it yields CAWSGDEKLFF.

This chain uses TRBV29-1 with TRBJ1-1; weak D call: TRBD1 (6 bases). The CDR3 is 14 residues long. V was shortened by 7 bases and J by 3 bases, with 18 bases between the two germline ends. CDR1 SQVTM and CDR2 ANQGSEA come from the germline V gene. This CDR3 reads CSASGPGGDTEAFF. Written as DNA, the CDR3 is TGCAGCGCCTCGGGCCCCGGGGGCGACACTGAAGCTTTCTTT.

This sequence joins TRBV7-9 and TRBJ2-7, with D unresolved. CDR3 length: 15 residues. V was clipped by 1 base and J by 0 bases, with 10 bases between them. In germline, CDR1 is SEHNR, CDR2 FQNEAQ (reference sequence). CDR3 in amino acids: CASSLGRAYSYEQYF. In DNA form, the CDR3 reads TGTGCCAGCAGCTTAGGACGAGCGTACTCCTACGAGCAGTACTTC.

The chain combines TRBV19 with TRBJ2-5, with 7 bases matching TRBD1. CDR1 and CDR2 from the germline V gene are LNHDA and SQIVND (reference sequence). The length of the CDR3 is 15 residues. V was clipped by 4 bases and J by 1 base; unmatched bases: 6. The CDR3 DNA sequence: TGTGCCAGTAGTACTCCCCACAGGGGCCAAGAGACCCAGTACTTC. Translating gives CASSTPHRGQETQYF.

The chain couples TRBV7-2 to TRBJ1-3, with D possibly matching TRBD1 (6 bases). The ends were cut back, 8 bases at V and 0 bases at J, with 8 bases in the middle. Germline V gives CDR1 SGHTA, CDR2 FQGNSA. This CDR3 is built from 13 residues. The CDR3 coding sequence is TGTGCCAGCGGACAGAGCTCTGGAAACACCATATATTTT. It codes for CASGQSSGNTIYF.

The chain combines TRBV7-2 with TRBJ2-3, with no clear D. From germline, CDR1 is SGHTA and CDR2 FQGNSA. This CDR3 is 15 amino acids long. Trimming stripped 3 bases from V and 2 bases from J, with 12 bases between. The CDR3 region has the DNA TGTGCCAGCAGCTTCCCGGCCGGGTACACAGATACGCAGTATTTT. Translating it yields CASSFPAGYTDTQYF.

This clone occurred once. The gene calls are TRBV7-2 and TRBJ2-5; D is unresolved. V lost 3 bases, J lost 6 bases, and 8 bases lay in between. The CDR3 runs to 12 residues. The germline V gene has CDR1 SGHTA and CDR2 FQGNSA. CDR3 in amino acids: CASSFVGQTQYF. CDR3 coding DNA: TGTGCCAGCAGCTTCGTCGGGCAGACCCAGTACTTC.

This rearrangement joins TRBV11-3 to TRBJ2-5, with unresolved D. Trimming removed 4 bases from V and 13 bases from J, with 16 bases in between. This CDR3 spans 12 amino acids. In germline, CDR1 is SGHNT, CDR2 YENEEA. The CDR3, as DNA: TGTGCCAGCAGCTCCGGACGCGGTCCCGTGTACTTC. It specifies CASSSGRGPVYF.

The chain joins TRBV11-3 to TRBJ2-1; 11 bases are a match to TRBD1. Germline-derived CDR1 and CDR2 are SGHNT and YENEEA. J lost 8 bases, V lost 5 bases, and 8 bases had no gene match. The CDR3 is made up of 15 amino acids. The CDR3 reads CASSHRGQGGDEQFF. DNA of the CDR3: TGTGCCAGCAGCCACCGGGGACAGGGGGGCGATGAGCAGTTCTTC.

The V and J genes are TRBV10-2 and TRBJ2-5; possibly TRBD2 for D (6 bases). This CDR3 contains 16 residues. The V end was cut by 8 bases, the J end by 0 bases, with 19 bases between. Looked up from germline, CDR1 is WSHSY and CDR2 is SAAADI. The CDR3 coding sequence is TGCGCCAGCCGGACGTGGGGGGTTGGGAACCAAGAGACCCAGTACTTC. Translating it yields CASRTWGVGNQETQYF.

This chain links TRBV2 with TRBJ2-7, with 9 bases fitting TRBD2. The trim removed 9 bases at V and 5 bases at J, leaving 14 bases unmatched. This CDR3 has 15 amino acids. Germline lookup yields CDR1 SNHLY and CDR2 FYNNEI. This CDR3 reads CASSLAGVLNHEQYF. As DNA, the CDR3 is TGTGCCAGTAGCTTAGCGGGGGTCCTGAATCACGAGCAGTACTTC. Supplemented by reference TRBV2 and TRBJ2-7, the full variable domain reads EPEVTQTPSHQVTQMGQEVILRCVPISNHLYFYWYRQILGQKVEFLVSFYNNEISEKSEIFDDQFSVERPDGSNFTLKIRSTKLEDSAMYFCASSLAGVLNHEQYFGPGTRLTVT.

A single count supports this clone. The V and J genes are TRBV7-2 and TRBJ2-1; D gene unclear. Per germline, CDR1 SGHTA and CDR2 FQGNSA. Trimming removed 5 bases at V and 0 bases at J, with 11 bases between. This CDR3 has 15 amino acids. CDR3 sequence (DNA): TGTGCCAGCAGCCGTACGACGGGCTCCTACAATGAGCAGTTCTTC. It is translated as CASSRTTGSYNEQFF.

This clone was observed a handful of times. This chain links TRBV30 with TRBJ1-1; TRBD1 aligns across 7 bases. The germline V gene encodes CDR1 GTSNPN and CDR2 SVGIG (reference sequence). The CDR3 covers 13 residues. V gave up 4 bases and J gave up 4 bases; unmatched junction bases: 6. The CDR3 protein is CAWNRGYSTEAFF. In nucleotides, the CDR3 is TGTGCCTGGAACAGGGGCTATTCCACTGAAGCTTTCTTT.

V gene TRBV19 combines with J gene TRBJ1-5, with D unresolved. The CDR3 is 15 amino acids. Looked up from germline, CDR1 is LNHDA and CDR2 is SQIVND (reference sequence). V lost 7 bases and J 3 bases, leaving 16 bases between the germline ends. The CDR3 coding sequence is TGTGCCAGTAACCCCAGACCGTTAGACAATCAGCCCCAGCATTTT. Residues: CASNPRPLDNQPQHF.

The CDR3 here is CASSLLQGFEQPQHF. The DNA for the CDR3 is TGTGCCAGCAGTCTCTTACAGGGCTTTGAGCAGCCCCAGCATTTT. The chain uses TRBV28 and TRBJ1-5, with D possibly matching TRBD1 (6 bases). This CDR3 is 15 amino acids long. The V end was cut by 5 bases, the J end by 7 bases, with 18 bases between. CDR1 and CDR2 from the germline V gene are MDHEN and SYDVKM.